This TCR beta chain is drawn from a study of shared clonotypes between healthy human individuals. Study-wide context: Used for every donor were three CD4 naive, three CD4 memory, two CD8 naive and one CD8 memory plate.

The V gene's germline CDR1 is KGHSH and CDR2 LQKENI. The trim removed 7 bases at V and 6 bases at J, leaving 9 bases unmatched. The CDR3 is 14 amino acids. Study results and limitations: Generally, estimated richness proved larger in naive subsets than it did in memory subsets.

Assay runs were performed at deep level. The data were produced by immunoSEQ multiplex PCR, yet TCRdb's version contains in-frame clones alone and is incomplete. The data contain 2 million to 2.5 million clones, more than 90% of them seen just once; the ten biggest clones take up approximately 0.13%. Comments on this clone: Its antigen is unknown.

This receptor was identified in a man between 18 and 35 years old in good health. The rearrangement uses TRBV18 and TRBJ1-1; 9 bases are shared with TRBD1. The sequenced material came from naive CD4+ T cells sorted from blood. Described subset: CD45RA+ positively selected. The CDR3 here is CASLPGRQGAEAFF. The CDR3 nucleotides are TGTGCCAGCTTGCCGGGAAGACAGGGGGCTGAAGCTTTCTTT.